These 3 T cell receptor beta chains were all obtained from the same sample, sequenced in a study of cytomegalovirus exposure and HLA in healthy donors. TCRdb keeps only in-frame clones here, not all; method: immunoSEQ multiplex PCR. The sample carries 200,000 to 300,000 clones, roughly 89% recorded once. Source material: PBMCs. The source is a man younger than 30 in good health and CMV-seronegative.

This chain connects TRBV25-1 to TRBJ1-2; D possibly corresponds to TRBD1 (5 bases). The CDR3 has 15 residues. Per the germline V gene, CDR1 is MGHDK and CDR2 is SYGVNS. V was pared by 6 bases and J by 1 base, with 15 bases between. CDR3 loop: CASSTGDFSNYGYTF. DNA for the CDR3: TGTGCCAGCAGCACTGGGGACTTTAGTAACTATGGCTACACCTTC.

Comment on this clone: The sample has other DNA sequences that encode this CDR3 too. The CDR3 nucleotides read TGTGCCAGCAGCTTGAGCTCCTACGAGCAGTACTTC. Amino acids: CASSLSSYEQYF. This rearrangement joins TRBV7-9 to TRBJ2-7; the D is unclear. The V gene lost 3 bases and the J gene lost 0 bases, with 3 bases spanning the gap. Germline V gene sequence: CDR1 SEHNR, CDR2 FQNEAQ (reference sequence). This CDR3 is 12 amino acids long.

This clone was observed a handful of times. V gene TRBV7-6 combines with J gene TRBJ2-5; D possibly corresponds to TRBD1 (6 bases). This CDR3 spans 13 amino acids. V was shortened by 3 bases and J by 2 bases, with 7 bases between the two germline ends. Germline CDR1 and CDR2: SGHVS and FNYEAQ. The CDR3 coding sequence is TGTGCCAGCAGCTTGCAGGGGCAAGAGACCCAGTACTTC. Its translation: CASSLQGQETQYF.